This entry concerns a single T cell receptor beta chain. All donors qualified as healthy HIV-negative adults and had experienced no recent acute infections or vaccinations. The sample belongs to a study of shared clonotypes between healthy human individuals. Profiling relied on immunoSEQ multiplex PCR, and the TCRdb table lists in-frame clones only, not all of them. This sample has millions of clones, with about 92% found just once. The trim removed 5 bases at V and 5 bases at J, leaving 5 bases unmatched. Germline V gives CDR1 MDHEN, CDR2 SYDVKM. There are 14 residues in the CDR3. The rearrangement uses TRBV28 and TRBJ1-1; TRBD1 agrees at 10 bases. This receptor was identified in a young man in good health. Some clones in this sample may be carry-over from other donors' samples. The sequencing sample was made of naive CD4+ T cells from PBMCs. Sample subset: CD45RA+ positively selected. Written as DNA, the CDR3 is TGTGCCAGCAGTGCGGGACAGGGGTGGACTGAAGCTTTCTTT. Protein sequence: CASSAGQGWTEAFF.